These 20 T cell receptor beta chains were all obtained from the same sample, sequenced in a study of Graves' ophthalmopathy and Graves' hyperthyroidism (dated by TCRdb to about 2018). The instrument given in TCRdb is Illumina HiSeq 2000. For repertoire sequencing, the TCR beta CDR3 regions were amplified from RNA transcripts. The first round was an RT-PCR using HTBI primers with the Qiagen OneStep RT-PCR kit, and this first round was followed by a second-round multiplex PCR, then size selection and purification. TCRdb applied fastp at Q25 and MiXCR to the public reads, then kept only in-frame beta chains. All rows with the same CDR3 protein become a single entry with the most common DNA and genes. This sample is represented by about 370,000 distinct CDR3 sequences; around 18% of them were singletons. The ten largest account for 1.6% of the sample. Sequencing was done on a sample of peripheral blood. The receptors come from a woman between 18 and 29 years old with Graves' ophthalmopathy. Donor details come from another sample of the same person, matched by shared clones.

This clonotype has more than one count but fewer than ten. This chain connects TRBV6-5 to TRBJ1-1; D is unclear. V lost 2 bases to trimming and J lost 5 bases, with 9 bases between them. Germline assignment: CDR1 MNHEY and CDR2 SVGAGI. CDR3 length equals 13 residues. Written as DNA, the CDR3 is TGTGCCAGCAGTTACGACATCGGGACTGAAGCTTTCTTT. Translation gives CASSYDIGTEAFF.

V is TRBV18 and J is TRBJ1-1, with D maybe TRBD1 (6 bases). The CDR3 extends over 14 amino acids. V was cut by 5 bases and J by 4 bases, with 14 bases left in between. CDR1 is KGHSH and CDR2 is LQKENI in the germline V gene. The CDR3 DNA is TGTGCCAGCTCAGCATCAGGGGACACCACTGAAGCTTTCTTT. Amino acids: CASSASGDTTEAFF.

This chain joins TRBV12-3 or TRBV12-4 and TRBJ2-5; 8 bases align to TRBD2. CDR3 length: 14 residues. The J segment lost 4 bases and the V segment lost 10 bases, leaving 11 bases of the junction unmatched. CDR3 bases: TGTGCCACACTAGCGGCAAGGCGGGCAGAGACCCAGTACTTC. It yields the protein CATLAARRAETQYF.

This clonotype showed up just a few times. The genes are TRBV28 and TRBJ2-2, with 7 bases matching TRBD1. Germline V lookup: CDR1 MDHEN, CDR2 SYDVKM. V lost 0 bases to trimming and J lost 6 bases; unmatched junction nucleotides: 7. This CDR3 is built from 16 residues. CDR3 nucleotide sequence: TGTGCCAGCAGTTTATGGGGTCGAGGGGGCTCCGGGGAGCTGTTTTTT. Protein: CASSLWGRGGSGELFF.

This clonotype has a count of ten or more. The chain is built from TRBV6-5 and TRBJ1-1; the match to TRBD1 covers 8 bases. J lost 1 base, V lost 2 bases, and 3 bases had no gene match. The CDR3 sequence is 15 residues long. CDR1 is MNHEY and CDR2 is SVGAGI in the germline V gene. The CDR3 loop is CASSYLTGGNTEAFF. DNA for the CDR3: TGTGCCAGCAGTTACCTAACAGGGGGGAACACTGAAGCTTTCTTT.

This clonotype was found many times. V and J are TRBV5-1 and TRBJ1-1; D is perhaps TRBD1 (6 bases). The germline CDR1 and CDR2 sequences are SGHRS and YFSETQ. This CDR3 comprises 14 residues. Trimming removed 3 bases at V and 1 base at J, with 10 bases between. The CDR3 DNA reads as TGCGCCAGCAGCTCCCGCAGGGGGAACACTGAAGCTTTCTTT. Encoded protein: CASSSRRGNTEAFF.

This clonotype was counted at least ten times. V is TRBV11-2 and J is TRBJ1-3; D is unclear. CDR3 size: 14 residues. From germline, CDR1 is SGHAT and CDR2 FQNNGV. V was shortened by 2 bases and J by 1 base, with 6 bases between the two germline ends. The CDR3 here is CASSLKNSGNTIYF. In nucleotides, the CDR3 is TGTGCCAGCAGCTTAAAGAATTCTGGAAACACCATATATTTT.

This clonotype was detected ten times or more. J is TRBJ2-5 and V is TRBV29-1; 7 nucleotides match TRBD2. This CDR3 is built from 18 residues. Losses at the gene ends were 4 bases for V and 2 bases for J; bases not matched to a gene: 19. Germline V gene sequence: CDR1 SQVTM, CDR2 ANQGSEA. In DNA form, the CDR3 reads TGCAGCGTTGCCGGACGGTGGGCTAGCGGAGGTACGCAAGAGACCCAGTACTTC. Translation gives CSVAGRWASGGTQETQYF.

This clonotype was counted a few times. The V gene is TRBV7-9, the J gene TRBJ2-2; 7 nucleotides agree with TRBD1. With V trimmed by 6 bases and J by 6 bases, 7 bases remained unmatched. The CDR3 sequence is 14 residues long. CDR1 is SEHNR and CDR2 is FQNEAQ in the germline V gene (reference sequence). The CDR3 DNA is TGTGCCAGCAGGACCGACAGGGAAGCCGGGGAGCTGTTTTTT. As protein: CASRTDREAGELFF.

This clonotype was counted many times. The chain employs TRBV11-1 and TRBJ2-7, with D perhaps matching TRBD1 (6 bases). V was clipped by 7 bases and J by 5 bases, with 33 bases between them. This CDR3 region has 19 residues. Germline CDR1 and CDR2: SGHAT and FQDESV (reference sequence). CDR3 coding DNA: TGTGCCAGCAACCCCTCCGGTGTGGCAGGGGCCTCTCGGGGCCACGAGCAGTACTTC. Translating gives CASNPSGVAGASRGHEQYF.

The chain combines TRBV6-2 or TRBV6-3 with TRBJ1-5; D might be TRBD1 (6 bases). V lost 5 bases, J lost 7 bases, and 12 bases lay in between. Germline lookup yields CDR1 MNHEY and CDR2 SVGEGT. The CDR3 length is 13 residues. This CDR3 reads CASSAGAGQPQHF. The DNA for the CDR3 is TGTGCCAGCAGTGCGGGGGCAGGACAGCCCCAGCATTTT.

The genes are TRBV20-1 and TRBJ1-6, with D possibly being TRBD1 (6 bases). V was shortened by 3 bases and J by 0 bases, with 15 bases between the two germline ends. The CDR3 has 17 residues. CDR1 and CDR2 from the germline V gene are DFQATT and SNEGSKA (reference sequence). CDR3 DNA: TGCAGTGCTAGGAGCACAGGGATTGGCTCCTATAATTCACCCCTCCACTTT. Protein product: CSARSTGIGSYNSPLHF.

Ten or more counts support this clonotype. J is TRBJ1-1 and V is TRBV7-2; D is perhaps TRBD1 (5 bases). From germline, CDR1 is SGHTA and CDR2 FQGNSA. There are 15 residues in the CDR3. The V and J ends lost 6 bases and 2 bases respectively, with 16 bases between them. CDR3 nucleotides: TGTGCCAGCAGACATACCTCGCAGGGAAACACTGAAGCTTTCTTT. Its protein is CASRHTSQGNTEAFF.

The sample holds many counts of this clonotype. The rearrangement uses TRBV5-1 and TRBJ1-1, with TRBD1 as a possible D gene (5 bases). Germline V gene data show CDR1 as SGHRS and CDR2 as YFSETQ. Trimming took 0 bases from V and 4 from J, leaving 10 bases between them. CDR3 length: 14 residues. CDR3 nucleotide sequence: TGCGCCAGCAGCTTGGATGGGGGGGGCACTGAAGCTTTCTTT. This sequence encodes CASSLDGGGTEAFF.

This clonotype was seen ten or more times. The V gene is TRBV7-9, the J gene TRBJ2-7, with a weak D call TRBD1 (5 bases). The CDR3 contains 13 residues. CDR1 is SEHNR, CDR2 FQNEAQ, per germline (reference sequence). The V and J ends lost 4 bases and 5 bases respectively, with 12 bases between them. DNA of the CDR3: TGTGCCAGCAGCTCCAGGGTTTACGACGAGCAGTACTTC. This gives the protein CASSSRVYDEQYF.

This clonotype has more than one count but fewer than ten. The chain joins TRBV2 to TRBJ2-7; D ambiguous. The CDR3 covers 12 residues. V lost 3 bases to trimming and J lost 7 bases, with 10 bases between them. Per the germline V gene, CDR1 is SNHLY and CDR2 is FYNNEI. This chain's CDR3 is CASSEGMWEQYF. CDR3 sequence (DNA): TGTGCCAGCAGTGAGGGGATGTGGGAGCAGTACTTC.

This clonotype has more than one count but fewer than ten. Here the CDR3 DNA reads TGTGCCAGCAGCCCGTGGGGGCTGTCCAACTATGGCTACACCTTC. Translation gives CASSPWGLSNYGYTF. This chain connects TRBV9 to TRBJ1-2; TRBD1 is a possible D gene (6 bases). This CDR3 region has 15 residues. The V end lost 4 bases, the J end lost 2 bases, and 15 bases lay between the germline ends. Germline CDR1 SGDLS, CDR2 YYNGEE.

This clonotype came up many times. This chain connects TRBV29-1 to TRBJ2-5; TRBD1 is a possible D gene (6 bases). The CDR3 sequence is 12 residues long. Trimming pared 1 base from V and 5 bases from J, leaving 8 bases between. Germline assignment: CDR1 SQVTM and CDR2 ANQGSEA. The CDR3 is CSVEGGPETQYF. DNA of the CDR3: TGCAGCGTTGAAGGGGGGCCGGAGACCCAGTACTTC.

In its sample, this clonotype was seen many times. This sequence joins TRBV20-1 and TRBJ2-4; the D call may be TRBD1 or TRBD2 (5 bases each). This CDR3 spans 13 amino acids. V lost 6 bases to trimming and J lost 6 bases, with 15 bases between them. Germline CDR1 is DFQATT and CDR2 is SNEGSKA (reference sequence). CDR3 nucleotides: TGCAGTGCCGGGACCGTGGGGCGAAACATTCAGTACTTC. Protein sequence: CSAGTVGRNIQYF.

This clonotype appeared many times. The chain combines TRBV11-2 with TRBJ2-7; no clear D gene. The V end was cut by 0 bases, the J end by 2 bases, with 11 bases between. Germline V gives CDR1 SGHAT, CDR2 FQNNGV. The CDR3 extends over 15 amino acids. The CDR3 sequence: CASSLEFGSPYEQYF. CDR3 DNA sequence: TGTGCCAGCAGCTTAGAATTTGGCTCTCCCTACGAGCAGTACTTC.